The clone carrying this T cell receptor (beta chain) was counted a few times. No antigen is known for it. This entry belongs to a study of T-cell reconstitution after alpha-beta-depleted transplantation in children. General study findings and limits: TCRbeta diversity was high at day 60 in some patients (a result of surviving recipient T cells and thymic progenitors).

Trimming shortened V by 3 bases and J by 2 bases, and 8 bases separated the two germline ends. CDR1 and CDR2 (germline): ENHRY, SYGVKD. The CDR3 sequence is 15 residues long. The authors prepared the TCRbeta library with unique molecular identifiers. TCRdb called the PCR reads again in MiXCR, with one record for every CDR3 protein. The table lists about 540,000 distinct CDR3 sequences, over 25% of them singletons. This clonotype was sampled from a boy under two years old with Wiskott-Aldrich syndrome, due to receive a stem cell transplant. This chain joins TRBV10-3 and TRBJ2-6; no clear D gene. The sequencing here drew on PBMCs, taken before TCRalphabeta/CD19-depleted stem cell transplant. The CDR3 loop reads CAISEFVPGANVLTF. The CDR3 bases are TGTGCCATCAGTGAATTCGTCCCTGGGGCCAACGTCCTGACTTTC.